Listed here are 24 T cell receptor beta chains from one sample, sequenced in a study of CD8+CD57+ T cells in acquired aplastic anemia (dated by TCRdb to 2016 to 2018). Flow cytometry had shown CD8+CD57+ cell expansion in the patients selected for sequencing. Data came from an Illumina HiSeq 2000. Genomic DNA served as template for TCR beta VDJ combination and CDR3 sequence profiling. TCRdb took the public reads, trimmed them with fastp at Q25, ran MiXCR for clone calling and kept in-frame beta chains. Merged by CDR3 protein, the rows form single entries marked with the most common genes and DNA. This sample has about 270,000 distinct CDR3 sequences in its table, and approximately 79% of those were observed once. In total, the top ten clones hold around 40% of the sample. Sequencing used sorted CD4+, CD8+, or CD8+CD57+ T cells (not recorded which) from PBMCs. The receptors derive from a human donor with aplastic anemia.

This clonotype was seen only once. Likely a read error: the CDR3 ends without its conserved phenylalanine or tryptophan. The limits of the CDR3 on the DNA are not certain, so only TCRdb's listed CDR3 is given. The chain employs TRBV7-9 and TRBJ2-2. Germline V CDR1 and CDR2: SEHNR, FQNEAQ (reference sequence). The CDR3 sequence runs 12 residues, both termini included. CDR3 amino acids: CASSLEPAELFV.

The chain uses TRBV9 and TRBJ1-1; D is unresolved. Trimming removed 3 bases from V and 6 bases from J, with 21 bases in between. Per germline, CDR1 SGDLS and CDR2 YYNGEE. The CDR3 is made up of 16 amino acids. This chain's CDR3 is CASSGAPVVSKAEAFF. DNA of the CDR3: TGTGCCAGCAGCGGGGCGCCCGTCGTCTCTAAAGCTGAAGCTTTCTTT.

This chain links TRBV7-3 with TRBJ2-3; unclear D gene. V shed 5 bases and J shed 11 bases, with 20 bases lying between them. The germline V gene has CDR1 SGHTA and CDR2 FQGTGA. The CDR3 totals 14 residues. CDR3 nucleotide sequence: TGTGCCAGCAGCATATCCCGGGCAGGCGATCAGCAGTATTTT. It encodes CASSISRAGDQQYF.

The CDR3 sequence is CATLAGSTGRLFF. CDR3 nucleotide sequence: TGTGCCACCTTGGCAGGGAGCACCGGGAGGCTGTTTTTT. This sequence joins TRBV24-1 and TRBJ2-2; TRBD2 might be the D (6 bases). CDR1 and CDR2 from the germline V gene are KGHDR and SFDVKD. V shed 9 bases and J shed 13 bases, with 20 bases lying between them. The CDR3 has 13 residues.

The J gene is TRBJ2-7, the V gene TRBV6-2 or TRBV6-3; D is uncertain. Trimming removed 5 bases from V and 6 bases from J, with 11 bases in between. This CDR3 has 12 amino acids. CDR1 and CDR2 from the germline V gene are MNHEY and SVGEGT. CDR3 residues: CASSMRGGEQYV. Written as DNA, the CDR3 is TGTGCCAGCAGTATGCGAGGCGGCGAGCAGTACGTC.

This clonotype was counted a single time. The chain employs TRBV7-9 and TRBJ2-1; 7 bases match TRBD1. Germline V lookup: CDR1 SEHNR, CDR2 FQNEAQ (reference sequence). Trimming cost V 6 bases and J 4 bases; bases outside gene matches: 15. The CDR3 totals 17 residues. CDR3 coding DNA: TGTGCCAGCAGTGAATCTTTACAGGGGCCCGGTTACAATGAGCAGTTCTTC. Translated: CASSESLQGPGYNEQFF.

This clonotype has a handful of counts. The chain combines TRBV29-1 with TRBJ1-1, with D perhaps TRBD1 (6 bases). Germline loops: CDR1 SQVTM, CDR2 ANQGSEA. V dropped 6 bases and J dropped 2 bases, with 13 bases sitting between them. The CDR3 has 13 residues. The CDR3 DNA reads TGCAGCGTCCAACGACAGGTTAACACTGAAGCTTTCTTT. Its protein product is CSVQRQVNTEAFF.

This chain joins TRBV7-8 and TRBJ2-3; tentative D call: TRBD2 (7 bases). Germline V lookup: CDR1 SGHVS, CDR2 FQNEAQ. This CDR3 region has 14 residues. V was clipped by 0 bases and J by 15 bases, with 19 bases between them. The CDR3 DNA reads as TGTGCCAGCAGCTTAGCGGGGGGTGGGGGGGCGCCCTATTTT. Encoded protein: CASSLAGGGGAPYF.

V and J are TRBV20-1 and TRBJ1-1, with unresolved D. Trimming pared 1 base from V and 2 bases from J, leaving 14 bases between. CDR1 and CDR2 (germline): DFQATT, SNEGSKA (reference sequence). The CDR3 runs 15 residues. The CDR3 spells CSARGGTHINTEAFF. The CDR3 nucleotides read TGCAGTGCTAGAGGAGGCACCCATATAAACACTGAAGCTTTCTTT.

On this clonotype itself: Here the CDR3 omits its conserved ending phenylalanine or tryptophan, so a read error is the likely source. The CDR3 nucleotides are TGTGCCAGCAGCTTGGTATGGACAGGGGGCGGGAGTGGCTACACCTCC. Encoded protein: CASSLVWTGGGSGYTS. The chain combines TRBV5-6 with TRBJ1-2; 11 bases map to TRBD1. The CDR3 extends over 16 amino acids. Germline V CDR1 and CDR2: SGHDT, YYEEEE. After removal of 0 bases from V and 7 bases from J, the junction contained 8 bases not matched to a gene.

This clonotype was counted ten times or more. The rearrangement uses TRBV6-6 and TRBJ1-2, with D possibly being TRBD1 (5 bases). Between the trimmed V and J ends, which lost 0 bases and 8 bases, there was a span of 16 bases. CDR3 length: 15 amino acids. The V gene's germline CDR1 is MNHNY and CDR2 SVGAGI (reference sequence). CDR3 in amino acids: CASSYSMRGDGGYTF. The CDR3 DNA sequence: TGTGCCAGCAGTTACTCGATGCGGGGGGACGGAGGCTACACCTTC.

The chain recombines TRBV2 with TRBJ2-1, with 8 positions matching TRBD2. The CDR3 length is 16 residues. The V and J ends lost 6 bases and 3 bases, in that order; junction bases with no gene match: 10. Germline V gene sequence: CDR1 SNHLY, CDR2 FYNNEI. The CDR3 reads CASSDTKRGYYNEQFF. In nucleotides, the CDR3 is TGTGCCAGCAGCGACACGAAGCGGGGGTACTACAATGAGCAGTTCTTC.

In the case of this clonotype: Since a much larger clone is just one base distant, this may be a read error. The CDR3 bases are TGTGCCAGCGGCTGCCTAGCGGGGGGGAACACTGGGGAGCTGTTTTTT. Its translation is CASGCLAGGNTGELFF. The J gene is TRBJ2-2, the V gene TRBV7-3; 12 nucleotides align to TRBD2. This CDR3 has 16 amino acids. Germline loops: CDR1 SGHTA, CDR2 FQGTGA. The full variable domain, with the rest looked up from reference TRBV7-3 and TRBJ2-2, is GAGVSQTPSNKVTEKGKYVELRCDPISGHTALYWYRQSLGQGPEFLIYFQGTGAADDSGLPNDRFFAVRPEGSVSTLKIQRTERGDSAVYLCASGCLAGGNTGELFFGEGSRLTVL.

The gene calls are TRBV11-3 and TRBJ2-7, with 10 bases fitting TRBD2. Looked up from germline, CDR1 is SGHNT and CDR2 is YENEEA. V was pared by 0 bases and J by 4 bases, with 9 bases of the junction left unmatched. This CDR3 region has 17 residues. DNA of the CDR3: TGTGCCAGCAGCTTAGAACGCGGGCTAGCGGGAGAGTACGAGCAGTACGTC. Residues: CASSLERGLAGEYEQYV.

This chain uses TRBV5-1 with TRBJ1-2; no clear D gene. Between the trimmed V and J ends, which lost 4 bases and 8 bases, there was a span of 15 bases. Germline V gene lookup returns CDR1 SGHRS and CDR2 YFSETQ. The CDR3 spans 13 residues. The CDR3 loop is CASSPGAGGGYTF. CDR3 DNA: TGCGCCAGCAGCCCAGGAGCTGGAGGAGGCTACACCTTC.

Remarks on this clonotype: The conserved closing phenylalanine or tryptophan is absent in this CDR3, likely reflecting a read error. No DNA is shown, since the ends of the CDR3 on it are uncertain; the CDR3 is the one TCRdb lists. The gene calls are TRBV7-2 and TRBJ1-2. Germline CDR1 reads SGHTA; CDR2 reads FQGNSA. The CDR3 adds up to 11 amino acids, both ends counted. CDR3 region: CASSLAGGHDT.

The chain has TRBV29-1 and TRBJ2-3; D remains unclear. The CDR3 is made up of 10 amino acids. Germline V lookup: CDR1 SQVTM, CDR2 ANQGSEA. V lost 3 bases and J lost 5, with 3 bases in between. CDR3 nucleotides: TGCAGCGTTGATGGAGATACGCAGTATTTT. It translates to CSVDGDTQYF.

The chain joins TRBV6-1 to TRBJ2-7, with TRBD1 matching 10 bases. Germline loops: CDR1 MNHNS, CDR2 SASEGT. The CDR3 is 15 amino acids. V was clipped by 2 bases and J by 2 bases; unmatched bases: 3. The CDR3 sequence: CASSESGQGTYEQYF. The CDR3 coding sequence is TGTGCCAGCAGTGAATCGGGACAGGGGACCTACGAGCAGTACTTC.

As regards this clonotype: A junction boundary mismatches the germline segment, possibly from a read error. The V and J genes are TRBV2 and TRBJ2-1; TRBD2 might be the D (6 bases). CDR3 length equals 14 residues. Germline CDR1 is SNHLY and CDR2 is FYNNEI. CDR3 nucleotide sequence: TGTCCCAGCAGCTGGGCGGGGACCAACAATGAGCAGTTCTTC. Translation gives CPSSWAGTNNEQFF.

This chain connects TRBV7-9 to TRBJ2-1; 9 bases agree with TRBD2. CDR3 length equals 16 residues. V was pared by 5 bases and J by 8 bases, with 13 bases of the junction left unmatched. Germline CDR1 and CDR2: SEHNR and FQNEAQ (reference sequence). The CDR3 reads CASSMKSSGGSDEQFF. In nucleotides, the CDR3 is TGTGCCAGCAGCATGAAAAGCAGCGGGGGGAGCGATGAGCAGTTCTTC.

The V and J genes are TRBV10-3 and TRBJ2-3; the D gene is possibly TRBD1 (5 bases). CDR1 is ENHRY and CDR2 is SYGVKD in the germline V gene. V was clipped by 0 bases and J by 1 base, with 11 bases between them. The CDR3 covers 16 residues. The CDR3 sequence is CAISESPGKGTDTQYF. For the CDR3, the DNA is TGTGCCATCAGTGAGTCCCCAGGGAAAGGCACAGATACGCAGTATTTT.

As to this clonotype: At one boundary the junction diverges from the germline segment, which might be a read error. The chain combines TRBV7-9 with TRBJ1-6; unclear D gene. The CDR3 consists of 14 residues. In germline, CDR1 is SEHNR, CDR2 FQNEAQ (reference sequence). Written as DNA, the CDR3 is TGTGCCAGCAGCCCAAGCCCCGGACTCTACACCTTCCATTTT. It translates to CASSPSPGLYTFHF.

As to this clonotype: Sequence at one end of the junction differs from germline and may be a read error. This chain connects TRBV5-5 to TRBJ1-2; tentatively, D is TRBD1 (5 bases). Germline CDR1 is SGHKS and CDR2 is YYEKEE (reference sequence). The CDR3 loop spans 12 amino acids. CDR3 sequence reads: CASSLGPDGYTF. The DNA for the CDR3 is TGTGCCAGCAGTTTGGGACCGGATGGCTACACCTTC.

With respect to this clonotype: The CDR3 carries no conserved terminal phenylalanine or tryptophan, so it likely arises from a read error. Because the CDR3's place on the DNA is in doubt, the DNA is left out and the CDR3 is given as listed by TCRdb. CDR3 sequence reads: CASSPPQGRNTGALFV. The V and J genes are TRBV7-9 and TRBJ2-2; the table names TRBD1, a call not compared with the DNA. Germline CDR1 is SEHNR and CDR2 is FQNEAQ (reference sequence). The CDR3 numbers 16 amino acids, ends counted.